This record concerns one TCR beta chain sequence. The antigen remains undetermined. These data originate in a study of CD8 T cells in ankylosing spondylitis. TCRdb re-derived calls from the 5' RACE reads in MiXCR, one entry per CDR3 protein. The data contain around 320,000 distinct CDR3 sequences, under 25% of them singletons. The J segment lost 7 bases and the V segment lost 0 bases, leaving 5 bases of the junction unmatched. Germline CDR1 LGHNA, CDR2 YSLEER. This CDR3 is built from 15 residues. Study-level findings and limits: As reported, disease-linked clones showed significant enrichment in matched ankylosing spondylitis synovial fluid.

The sequenced sample was blood, either unsorted or a sorted T cell fraction (not recorded which). The chain combines TRBV4-3 with TRBJ2-1; TRBD2 aligns across 8 bases. The receptor's source is a female donor with ankylosing spondylitis or in good health (not recorded which). The CDR3 bases are TGCGCCAGCAGCCAAGAGGTCGGGAGGGCTAATGAGCAGTTCTTC. Translated: CASSQEVGRANEQFF.